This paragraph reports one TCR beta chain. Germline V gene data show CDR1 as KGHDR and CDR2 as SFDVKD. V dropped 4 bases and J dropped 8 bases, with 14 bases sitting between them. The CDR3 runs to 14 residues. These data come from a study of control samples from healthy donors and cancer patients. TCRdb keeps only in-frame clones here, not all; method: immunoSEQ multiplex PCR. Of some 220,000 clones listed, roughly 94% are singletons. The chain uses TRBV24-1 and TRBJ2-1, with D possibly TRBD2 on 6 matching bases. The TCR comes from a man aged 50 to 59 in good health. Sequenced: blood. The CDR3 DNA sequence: TGTGCCACCAGTGAAAGCGGGCGCAGGGATGAGCAGTTCTTC. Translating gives CATSESGRRDEQFF.